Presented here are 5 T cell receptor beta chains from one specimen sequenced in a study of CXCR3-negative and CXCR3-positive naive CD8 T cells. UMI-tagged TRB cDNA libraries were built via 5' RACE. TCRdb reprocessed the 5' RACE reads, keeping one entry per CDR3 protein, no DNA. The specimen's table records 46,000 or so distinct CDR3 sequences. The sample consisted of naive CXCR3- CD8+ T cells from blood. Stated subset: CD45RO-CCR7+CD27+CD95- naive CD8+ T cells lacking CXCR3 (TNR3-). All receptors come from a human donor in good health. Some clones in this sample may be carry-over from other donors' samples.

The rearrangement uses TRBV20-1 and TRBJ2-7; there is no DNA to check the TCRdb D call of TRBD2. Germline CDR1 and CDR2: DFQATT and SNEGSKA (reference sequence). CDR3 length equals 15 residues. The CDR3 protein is CSAMGRGYRAYEQYF.

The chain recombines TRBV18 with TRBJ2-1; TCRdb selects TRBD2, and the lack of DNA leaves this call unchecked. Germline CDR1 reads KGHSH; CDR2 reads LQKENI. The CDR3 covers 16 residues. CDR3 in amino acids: CASSPPDRAGHNEQFF. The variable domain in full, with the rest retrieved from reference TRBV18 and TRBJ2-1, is NAGVMQNPRHLVRRRGQEARLRCSPMKGHSHVYWYRQLPEEGLKFMVYLQKENIIDESGMPKERFSAEFPKEGPSILRIQQVVRGDSAAYFCASSPPDRAGHNEQFFGPGTRLTVL.

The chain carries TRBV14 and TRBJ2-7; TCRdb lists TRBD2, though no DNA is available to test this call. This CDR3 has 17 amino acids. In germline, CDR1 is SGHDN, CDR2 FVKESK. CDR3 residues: CASSSTGTSVWDYEQYF.

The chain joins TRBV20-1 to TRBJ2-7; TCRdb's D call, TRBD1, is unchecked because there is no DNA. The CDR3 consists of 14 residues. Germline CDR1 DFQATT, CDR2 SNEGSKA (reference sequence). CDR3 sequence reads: CSARDGDRDYEQYF.

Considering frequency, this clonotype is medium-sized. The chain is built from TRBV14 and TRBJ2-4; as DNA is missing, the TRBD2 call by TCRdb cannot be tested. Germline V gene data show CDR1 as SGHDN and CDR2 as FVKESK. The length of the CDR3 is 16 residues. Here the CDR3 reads CASSQVKGPAKNIQYF.